The clone carrying this T cell receptor (beta chain) was seen ten or more times. What it binds is not known. Authors' data handling: Each donor had about 95,000 to nearly 550,000 clonotypes. MiXCR, applied by TCRdb to the 5' RACE reads, yields one record per CDR3 protein. What appears here as the V and J calls and clone size reflects TCRdb's work, not the paper's. The sample consists of a few hundred thousand distinct CDR3 sequences, over 25% of them appearing once. The data originate from a study of identical twins' blood T cells. Broader study findings: Top TCRbeta clonotypes were shared more with twin than unrelated donors.

Germline V lookup: CDR1 DFQATT, CDR2 SNEGSKA (reference sequence). This CDR3 has 12 residues. Trimming cost V 4 bases and J 0 bases, with 6 bases left between them. This sequence originates from a woman between 18 and 55 years old in good health. The gene calls are TRBV20-1 and TRBJ1-1, with TRBD1 as a possible D gene (6 bases). The sample taken for sequencing was PBMCs. The CDR3 sequence is CSAKGVNTEAFF. The CDR3, as DNA: TGCAGTGCTAAGGGGGTGAACACTGAAGCTTTCTTT.